Listed below are T cell receptor beta chains from one sample, sequenced in a study of T cell changes during pregnancy in multiple sclerosis. Profiling relied on immunoSEQ multiplex PCR, and the TCRdb table lists in-frame clones only, not all of them. The repertoire holds about 40,000 clones, with 80% to 90% as singletons. The source was CD4+ T cells from peripheral blood mononuclear cells, collected before pregnancy. These receptors originate from a female donor with multiple sclerosis, enrolled in a pregnancy study. Each CDR3 is given with its conserved first and last residue. The order of the fields is V gene, J gene, clone size, D gene, CDR3 DNA, CDR3 protein. D genes are given only for firm matches. Rows may omit the clone size; those that give it use once, few, many or a size class.

>TRBV11-1|TRBJ1-3|.|.
TGTGCCAGCAGCCGGGTGGTTGGAAACACCATATATTTT
CASSRVVGNTIYF
>TRBV5-1|TRBJ1-6|.|.
TGCGCCAGCAGCGTGGACAGCCCTAATAATTCACCCCTCCACTTT
CASSVDSPNNSPLHF
>TRBV5-1|TRBJ1-2|.|TRBD1
TGCGCCAGCAGCCGCCTGACAGGGACTAACTATGGCTACACCTTC
CASSRLTGTNYGYTF
>TRBV28|TRBJ1-3|.|.
TGTGCCAGCAGTCCTCGACAGTCACGAAACACCATATATTTT
CASSPRQSRNTIYF
>TRBV18|TRBJ2-2|.|.
TGTGCCAGCTCTCAAGCGCAGGGTAGAGACGGGGAGCTGTTTTTT
CASSQAQGRDGELFF
>TRBV5-1|TRBJ2-5|.|.
TGCGCCAGCAGGGGGCGGGGCGCGGAGACCCAGTACTTC
CASRGRGAETQYF
>TRBV7-2|TRBJ2-1|.|TRBD1
TGTGCCAGCAGCTACCGGACAGGGGTTAATGAGCAGTTCTTC
CASSYRTGVNEQFF
>TRBV7-3|TRBJ2-1|.|.
TGTGCCAGCAGCTTAGCGGGGAGCTCCTACAATGAGCAGTTCTTC
CASSLAGSSYNEQFF
>TRBV18|TRBJ1-1|.|.
TGTGCCAGCTCATTACAGCAATTGAACACTGAAGCTTTCTTT
CASSLQQLNTEAFF
>TRBV28|TRBJ1-5|.|TRBD1
TGTGCCAGCAGATGGGACAGCTATAGCAATCAGCCCCAGCATTTT
CASRWDSYSNQPQHF
>TRBV28|TRBJ2-4|.|.
TGTGCCAGCAGCCAACACAGGGAGTCATTACCCAAAAACATTCAGTACTTC
CASSQHRESLPKNIQYF
>TRBV6-6|TRBJ2-2|.|.
TGTGCCAGCAGTTACTCGCCAGTAAACACCGGGGAGCTGTTTTTT
CASSYSPVNTGELFF
>TRBV19|TRBJ2-5|.|.
TGTGCCAGTCGCAGGGTGGGAGAGACCCAGTACTTC
CASRRVGETQYF
>TRBV19|TRBJ1-1|.|.
TGTGCCTTAGCCGGGATCCGTTTAGCTTTCTTT
CALAGIRLAFF
>TRBV11-2|TRBJ1-1|.|.
TGTGCCAGCAGCTTTACTTTGGACACTGAAGCTTTCTTT
CASSFTLDTEAFF
>TRBV6-6|TRBJ1-1|.|.
TGTGCCAGCAGTTACCTTCTTAAAGGAGAAGCTGAAGCTTTCTTT
CASSYLLKGEAEAFF
>TRBV6-1|TRBJ1-2|.|.
TGTGCCAGCTCCCGACCCGGACTGTCTAACTATGGCTACACCTTC
CASSRPGLSNYGYTF
>TRBV6-1|TRBJ2-7|.|.
TGTGCCAGCACCGAAAGCCCTCCGTACTACGAGCAGTACTTC
CASTESPPYYEQYF
>TRBV5-1|TRBJ2-7|.|.
TGCGCCAGCAGCCGGGGAGGAGGCTACGAGCAGTACTTC
CASSRGGGYEQYF
>TRBV4-3|TRBJ2-5|.|TRBD2
TGCGCCAGCAGCCAAGATCCCCTAGCGGGGGGGTTGGCCTCAGAGACCCAGTACTTC
CASSQDPLAGGLASETQYF
>TRBV19|TRBJ1-5|.|TRBD1
TGTGCCAGTAGTATAGGCAGCAGGACAGGGGGCTACAATCAGCCCCAGCATTTT
CASSIGSRTGGYNQPQHF
>TRBV2|TRBJ1-5|.|TRBD1
TGTGCCAGCAGGGACAGGGATTTGCGCAATCAGCCCCAGCATTTT
CASRDRDLRNQPQHF
>TRBV15|TRBJ2-6|.|.
TGTGCCACCAGCAGAGATTTATTTTCTGGGGCCAACGTCCTGACTTTC
CATSRDLFSGANVLTF
>TRBV4-1|TRBJ2-5|.|.
TGCGCCAGCAGCCAAGAGGAAGGGATAGGGGGGGAAGAGACCCAGTACTTC
CASSQEEGIGGEETQYF
>TRBV28|TRBJ2-2|few|TRBD2
TGTGCCAGCAGGTACAGACTAGCGGGGGTAAACACCGGGGAGCTGTTTTTT
CASRYRLAGVNTGELFF
>TRBV20-1|TRBJ2-1|.|.
TGCAGTGCTACCCTTAATGAGCAGTTCTTC
CSATLNEQFF
>TRBV9|TRBJ2-1|.|TRBD2
TGTGCCAGCAGCGTCGTACCCGGGACTAGCGGGGGGGCCCTCTACAATGAGCAGTTCTTC
CASSVVPGTSGGALYNEQFF
>TRBV7-2|TRBJ2-2|.|TRBD2
TGTGCCAGCAGCTTAGCCTCACTAGCGGGGGGGCTGAACACCGGGGAGCTGTTTTTT
CASSLASLAGGLNTGELFF
>TRBV10-3|TRBJ2-1|.|.
TGTGCCATCAGCCAACTAGTAAGCGGCTACAATGAGCAGTTCTTC
CAISQLVSGYNEQFF
>TRBV5-1|TRBJ2-3|.|.
TGCGCCAGCAGCTTGGCCACAGGCAGCCGGACAGATACGCAGTATTTT
CASSLATGSRTDTQYF
>TRBV6-7|TRBJ1-5|.|.
TGTGCCAGCAGTTACGGTGCGGCGGATTATAGCAATCAGCCCCAGCATTTT
CASSYGAADYSNQPQHF
>TRBV11-2|TRBJ2-3|once|TRBD2
TGTGCCAGCAGCCCCCCCGGGACTACTCGCACAGATACGCAGTATTTT
CASSPPGTTRTDTQYF
>TRBV7-2|TRBJ2-4|few|.
TGTGCCAGCAGCTTACGGGGTGGGAATAACATTCAGTACTTC
CASSLRGGNNIQYF
>TRBV30|TRBJ1-2|.|.
TGTGCCTGGAGTCGACAAACCGATGGCTACACCTTC
CAWSRQTDGYTF
>TRBV27|TRBJ2-1|.|TRBD1
TGTGCCAGCGGCCGGGACAGGGGCCCCGTTGTACATGAGCAGTTCTTC
CASGRDRGPVVHEQFF
>TRBV5-5|TRBJ1-5|few|.
TGTGCCAGCAGCTTGCAGGGGTATCAGCCCCAGCATTTT
CASSLQGYQPQHF